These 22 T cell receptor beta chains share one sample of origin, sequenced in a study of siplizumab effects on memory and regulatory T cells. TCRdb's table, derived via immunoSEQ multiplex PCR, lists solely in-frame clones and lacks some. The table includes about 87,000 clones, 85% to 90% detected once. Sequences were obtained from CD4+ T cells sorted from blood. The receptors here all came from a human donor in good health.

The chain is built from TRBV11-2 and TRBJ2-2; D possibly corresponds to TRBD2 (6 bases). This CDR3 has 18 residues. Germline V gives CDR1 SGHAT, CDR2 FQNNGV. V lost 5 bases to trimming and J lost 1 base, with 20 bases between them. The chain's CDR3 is CASSPTGSFEMNTGELFF. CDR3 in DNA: TGTGCCAGCAGCCCCACCGGGAGCTTCGAGATGAACACCGGGGAGCTGTTTTTT. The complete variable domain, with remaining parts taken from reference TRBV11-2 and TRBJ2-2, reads EAGVAQSPRYKIIEKRQSVAFWCNPISGHATLYWYQQILGQGPKLLIQFQNNGVVDDSQLPKDRFSAERLKGVDSTLKIQPAKLEDSAVYLCASSPTGSFEMNTGELFFGEGSRLTVL.

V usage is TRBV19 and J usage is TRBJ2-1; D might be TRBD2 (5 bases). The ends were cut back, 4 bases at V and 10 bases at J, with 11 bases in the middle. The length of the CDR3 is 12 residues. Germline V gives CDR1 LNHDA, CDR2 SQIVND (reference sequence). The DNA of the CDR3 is TGTGCCAGTAGTAACGCCCGCGGGGAGCAGTTCTTC. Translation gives CASSNARGEQFF.

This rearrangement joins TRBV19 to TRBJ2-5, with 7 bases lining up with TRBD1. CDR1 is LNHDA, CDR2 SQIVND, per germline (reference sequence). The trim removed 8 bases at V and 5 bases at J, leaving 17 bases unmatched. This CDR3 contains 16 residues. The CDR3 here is CASHPRIGGDWETQYF. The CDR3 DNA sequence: TGTGCCAGTCATCCCCGGATAGGGGGCGACTGGGAGACCCAGTACTTC.

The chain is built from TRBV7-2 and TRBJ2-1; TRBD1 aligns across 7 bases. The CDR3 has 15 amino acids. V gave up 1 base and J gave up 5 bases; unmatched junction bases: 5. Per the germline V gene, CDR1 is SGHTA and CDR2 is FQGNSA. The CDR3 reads CASSLEGDSHNEQFF. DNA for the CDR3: TGTGCCAGCAGCTTAGAAGGGGACAGCCACAATGAGCAGTTCTTC.

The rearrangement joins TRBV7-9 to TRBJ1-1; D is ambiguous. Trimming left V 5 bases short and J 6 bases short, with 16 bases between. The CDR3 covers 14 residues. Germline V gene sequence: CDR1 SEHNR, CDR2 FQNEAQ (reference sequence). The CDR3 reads CASSNPFGAPEAFF. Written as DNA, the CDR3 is TGTGCCAGCAGCAATCCTTTCGGTGCCCCTGAAGCTTTCTTT.

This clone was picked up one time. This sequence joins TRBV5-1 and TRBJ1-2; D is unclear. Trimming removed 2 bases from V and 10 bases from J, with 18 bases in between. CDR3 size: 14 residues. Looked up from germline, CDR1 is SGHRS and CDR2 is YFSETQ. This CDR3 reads CASSLDPGLFAYTF. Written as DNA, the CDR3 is TGCGCCAGCAGCTTAGACCCCGGACTCTTTGCCTACACCTTC.

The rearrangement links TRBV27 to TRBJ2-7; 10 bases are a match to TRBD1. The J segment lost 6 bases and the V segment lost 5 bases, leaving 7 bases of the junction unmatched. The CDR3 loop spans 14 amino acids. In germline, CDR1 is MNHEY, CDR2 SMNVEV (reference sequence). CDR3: CASSLGTGEGEQYF. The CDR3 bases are TGTGCCAGCAGTCTCGGGACAGGGGAGGGCGAGCAGTACTTC.

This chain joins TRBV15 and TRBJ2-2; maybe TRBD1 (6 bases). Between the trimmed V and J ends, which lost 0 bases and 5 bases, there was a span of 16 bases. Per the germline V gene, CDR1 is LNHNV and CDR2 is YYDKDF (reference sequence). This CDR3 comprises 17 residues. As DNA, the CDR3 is TGTGCCACCAGCAGAGAGATGTTGGGCAGGGGAACCGGGGAGCTGTTTTTT. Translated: CATSREMLGRGTGELFF.

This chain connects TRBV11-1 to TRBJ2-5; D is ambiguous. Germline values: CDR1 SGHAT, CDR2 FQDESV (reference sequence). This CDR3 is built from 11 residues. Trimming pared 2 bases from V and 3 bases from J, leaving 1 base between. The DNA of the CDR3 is TGTGCCAGCAGCTTAAAAGAGACCCAGTACTTC. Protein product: CASSLKETQYF.

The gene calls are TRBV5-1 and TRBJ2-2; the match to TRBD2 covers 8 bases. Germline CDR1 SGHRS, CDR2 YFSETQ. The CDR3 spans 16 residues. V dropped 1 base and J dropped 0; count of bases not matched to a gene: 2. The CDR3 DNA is TGCGCCAGCAGCTTGTTAGCGGGGTCGAACACCGGGGAGCTGTTTTTT. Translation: CASSLLAGSNTGELFF. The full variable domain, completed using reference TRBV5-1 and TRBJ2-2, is KAGVTQTPRYLIKTRGQQVTLSCSPISGHRSVSWYQQTPGQGLQFLFEYFSETQRNKGNFPGRFSGRQFSNSRSEMNVSTLELGDSALYLCASSLLAGSNTGELFFGEGSRLTVL.

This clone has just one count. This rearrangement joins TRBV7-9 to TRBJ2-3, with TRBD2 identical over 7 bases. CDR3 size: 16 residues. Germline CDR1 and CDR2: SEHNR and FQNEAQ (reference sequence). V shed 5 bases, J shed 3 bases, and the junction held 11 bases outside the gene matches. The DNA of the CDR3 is TGTGCCAGCAGCCGATCCCGAGGACTAGGGACAGATACGCAGTATTTT. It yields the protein CASSRSRGLGTDTQYF.

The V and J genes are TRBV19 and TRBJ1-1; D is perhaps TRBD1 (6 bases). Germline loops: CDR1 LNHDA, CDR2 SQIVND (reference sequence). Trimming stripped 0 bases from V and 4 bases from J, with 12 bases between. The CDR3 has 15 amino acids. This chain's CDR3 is CASSIDGGRGTEAFF. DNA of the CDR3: TGTGCCAGTAGTATAGACGGGGGGCGGGGCACTGAAGCTTTCTTT.

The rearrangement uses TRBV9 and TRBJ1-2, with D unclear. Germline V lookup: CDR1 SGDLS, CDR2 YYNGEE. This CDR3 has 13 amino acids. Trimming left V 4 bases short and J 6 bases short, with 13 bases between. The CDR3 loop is CASSPGGRNGYTF. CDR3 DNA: TGTGCCAGCAGCCCAGGAGGGCGGAATGGCTACACCTTC.

This CDR3 is CSVWGLAGFTDTQYF. Here the CDR3 DNA reads TGCAGCGTTTGGGGACTAGCGGGCTTCACAGATACGCAGTATTTT. This chain links TRBV29-1 with TRBJ2-3; 12 bases fit TRBD2. V gave up 5 bases and J gave up 2 bases; unmatched junction bases: 5. This CDR3 comprises 15 residues. Germline V gene sequence: CDR1 SQVTM, CDR2 ANQGSEA.

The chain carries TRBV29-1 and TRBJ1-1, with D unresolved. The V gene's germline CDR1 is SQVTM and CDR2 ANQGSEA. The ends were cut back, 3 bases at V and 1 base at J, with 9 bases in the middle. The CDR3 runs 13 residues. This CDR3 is CSVDGPGNTEAFF. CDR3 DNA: TGCAGCGTTGATGGACCAGGGAACACTGAAGCTTTCTTT.

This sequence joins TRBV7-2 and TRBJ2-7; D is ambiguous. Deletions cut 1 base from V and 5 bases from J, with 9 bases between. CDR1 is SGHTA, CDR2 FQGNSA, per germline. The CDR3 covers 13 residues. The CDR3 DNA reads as TGTGCCAGCAGCTTAGACGGGTACCACGAGCAGTACTTC. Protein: CASSLDGYHEQYF.

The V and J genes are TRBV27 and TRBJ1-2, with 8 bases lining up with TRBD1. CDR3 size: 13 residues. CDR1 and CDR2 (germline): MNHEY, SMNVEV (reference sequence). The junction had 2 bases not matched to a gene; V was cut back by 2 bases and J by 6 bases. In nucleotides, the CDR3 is TGTGCCAGCAGTTTACTGACAGGGGATGGCTACACCTTC. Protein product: CASSLLTGDGYTF.

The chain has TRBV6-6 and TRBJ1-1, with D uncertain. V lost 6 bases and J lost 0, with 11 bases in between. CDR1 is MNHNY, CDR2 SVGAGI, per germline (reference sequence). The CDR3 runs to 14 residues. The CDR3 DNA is TGTGCCAGCAGACCGGAACGGATGAACACTGAAGCTTTCTTT. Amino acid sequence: CASRPERMNTEAFF.

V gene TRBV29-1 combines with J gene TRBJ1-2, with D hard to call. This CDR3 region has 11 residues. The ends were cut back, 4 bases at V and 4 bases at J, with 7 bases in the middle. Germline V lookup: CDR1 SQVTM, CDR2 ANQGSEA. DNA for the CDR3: TGCAGCGTTGGGAGGCTCTATGGCTACACCTTC. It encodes CSVGRLYGYTF.

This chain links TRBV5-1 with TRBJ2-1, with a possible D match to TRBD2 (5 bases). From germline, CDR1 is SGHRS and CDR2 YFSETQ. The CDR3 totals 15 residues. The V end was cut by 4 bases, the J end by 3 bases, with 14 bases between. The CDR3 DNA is TGCGCCAGCAGCATGGACGGAGGTGACTACAATGAGCAGTTCTTC. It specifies CASSMDGGDYNEQFF.

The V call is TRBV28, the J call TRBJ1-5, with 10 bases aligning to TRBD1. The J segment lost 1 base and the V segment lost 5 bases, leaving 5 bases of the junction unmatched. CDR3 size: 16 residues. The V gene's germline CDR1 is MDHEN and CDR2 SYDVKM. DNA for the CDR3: TGTGCCAGCAGTGGCGGGGACAGGGGAAGCAATCAGCCCCAGCATTTT. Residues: CASSGGDRGSNQPQHF.

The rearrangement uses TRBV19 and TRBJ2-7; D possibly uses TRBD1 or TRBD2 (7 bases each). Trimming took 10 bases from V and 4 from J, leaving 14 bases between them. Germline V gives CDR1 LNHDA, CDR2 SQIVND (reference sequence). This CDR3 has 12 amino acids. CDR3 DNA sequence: TGTGCCACAAGACAGGGAGGGTACGAGCAGTACTTC. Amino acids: CATRQGGYEQYF. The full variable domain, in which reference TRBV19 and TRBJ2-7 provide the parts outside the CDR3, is DGGITQSPKYLFRKEGQNVTLSCEQNLNHDAMYWYRQDPGQGLRLIYYSQIVNDFQKGDIAEGYSVSREKKESFPLTVTSAQKNPTAFYLCATRQGGYEQYFGPGTRLTVT.